Following are 10 T cell receptor beta chains from one sample sequenced in a study of T cells after yellow fever vaccination. One entry per CDR3 protein, called by TCRdb with MiXCR from the 5' RACE reads. The table lists approximately 90,000 distinct CDR3 sequences, around 5.5% of them singletons. Material: CD8+ T cells sorted from PBMCs, obtained 10 days after the yellow fever booster vaccination. All receptors come from a man in his late teens or twenties who received the YFV17D yellow fever vaccine.

This clonotype was observed a few times. The rearrangement joins TRBV6-2 or TRBV6-3 to TRBJ1-1; D may be TRBD1 (5 bases). The CDR3 spans 13 residues. Between the trimmed V and J ends, which lost 3 bases and 7 bases, there was a span of 12 bases. The V gene's germline CDR1 is MNHEY and CDR2 SVGEGT. The CDR3 here is CASSYAGLNEAFF. The CDR3 region has the DNA TGTGCCAGCAGTTATGCAGGGCTAAATGAAGCTTTCTTT.

V gene TRBV4-1 combines with J gene TRBJ2-1; 7 bases are a match to TRBD2. Germline assignment: CDR1 MGHRA and CDR2 YSYEKL. Losses at the gene ends were 4 bases for V and 7 bases for J; bases not matched to a gene: 19. CDR3 length: 18 amino acids. The CDR3 reads CASSPRRGAGVSKNEQFF. CDR3 DNA: TGCGCCAGCAGCCCAAGGCGCGGGGCGGGGGTTTCAAAAAATGAGCAGTTCTTC.

This clonotype has a handful of counts. The gene calls are TRBV11-2 and TRBJ2-7, with D hard to call. V lost 5 bases and J lost 4, with 12 bases in between. The CDR3 sequence is 13 residues long. Germline CDR1 is SGHAT and CDR2 is FQNNGV. In nucleotides, the CDR3 is TGTGCCAGCAGCGCAAGTGGAGTTTACGAGCAGTACGTC. It translates to CASSASGVYEQYV.

The table lists this clonotype with a few counts. The V call is TRBV6-2 or TRBV6-3, the J call TRBJ1-2; D unclear. Trimming left V 0 bases short and J 5 bases short, with 1 base between. CDR1 and CDR2 from the germline V gene are MNHEY and SVGEGT. This CDR3 region has 11 residues. CDR3 sequence reads: CASSYSYGYTF. The CDR3 nucleotides read TGTGCCAGCAGTTACTCTTATGGCTACACCTTC.

CDR3 DNA: TGTGCCAGCAGCCAAGCTGGGAAAGGCAATCAGCCCCAGCATTTT. Translation: CASSQAGKGNQPQHF. V usage is TRBV3-1 and J usage is TRBJ1-5; unclear D gene. CDR3 length equals 15 residues. Trimming took 1 base from V and 2 from J, leaving 9 bases between them. Germline loops: CDR1 LGHDT, CDR2 YNNKEL (reference sequence).

This clonotype was found a few times. This chain connects TRBV20-1 to TRBJ2-7; TRBD2 might be the D (5 bases). Germline CDR1 reads DFQATT; CDR2 reads SNEGSKA (reference sequence). V was trimmed by 5 bases and J by 6 bases, leaving 17 bases between them. The CDR3 is 13 amino acids. The CDR3 DNA is TGCAGTGCTCCCCTAGGGCTAGCAGGCGAGCAGTACGTC. Translation gives CSAPLGLAGEQYV.

This clonotype turned up a few times. V gene TRBV7-2 combines with J gene TRBJ2-3; 9 bases match TRBD2. This CDR3 region has 15 residues. The trim removed 3 bases at V and 4 bases at J, leaving 5 bases unmatched. Germline CDR1 and CDR2: SGHTA and FQGNSA. DNA for the CDR3: TGTGCCAGCAGCTTTTGGGGACTAGCTCCAGATACGCAGTATTTT. Encoded protein: CASSFWGLAPDTQYF.

The J gene is TRBJ2-5, the V gene TRBV9; weak D call: TRBD2 (6 bases). Germline V lookup: CDR1 SGDLS, CDR2 YYNGEE. This CDR3 is built from 14 residues. V lost 0 bases and J lost 5, with 11 bases in between. CDR3: CASSVGGGTETQYF. The CDR3 region has the DNA TGTGCCAGCAGCGTAGGAGGCGGGACGGAGACCCAGTACTTC.

The chain recombines TRBV7-9 with TRBJ2-3; TRBD2 agrees at 8 bases. This CDR3 has 15 amino acids. Germline V gene data show CDR1 as SEHNR and CDR2 as FQNEAQ (reference sequence). Trimming cost V 4 bases and J 1 base; bases outside gene matches: 4. CDR3 nucleotides: TGTGCCAGCAGCTGGGTTAGCGGGGGCACAGATACGCAGTATTTT. Protein sequence: CASSWVSGGTDTQYF.

This clonotype was detected once. This could be a read error, since a much larger clone is one nucleotide away. The V and J genes are TRBV7-6 and TRBJ1-1, with D hard to call. There are 12 residues in the CDR3. With 1 base removed from V and 9 bases from J, the gap between germline ends came to 9 bases. Germline-derived CDR1 and CDR2 are SGHVS and FNYEAQ. CDR3 sequence (DNA): TGTGCCAGCAGCTTAGTCTGGTCCCAAGCTTTCTTT. Its translation: CASSLVWSQAFF.